This T cell receptor (beta chain) originates from a study of T cell repertoires and HLA-DP antigens (dated by TCRdb to the late 2010s). About the full investigation: The study used an in vitro model of CD4+ T cell alloreactivity against allogeneic HLA-DP presented by transduced HeLa cells. One alloantigen differed from self by one peptide-binding groove amino acid, whereas the other differed by ten, modelling structurally similar versus dissimilar alloantigens. Of the three donors, two were male and one was female, with ages ranging from the 18-to-29 band to the 60-to-69 band. Average DNA input was around 220 ng for sorted CD137+CD4+ samples, compared with 1,000 to 1,500 ng for pre-culture CD4+ samples. The paper's findings and limits, for the study overall: Average cumulative frequency of clones undetected before culture was 35% to 40% against one allele and about 46% against the other. The study was limited by having only three donors, by relying on a non-physiological HeLa antigen-presenting system, and by using total CD4+ responder cells. Sorted CD137+ cells showed similar clonality against both alloantigens, at roughly 0.4, which was much higher than the approximately 0.044 seen in pre-culture samples. The naive and memory CD4+ repertoires were not analysed as separate populations.

TCRB CDR3 regions were amplified with the immunoSEQ multiplex PCR using forward primers for 54 TRBV segments and reverse primers for 13 TRBJ segments. Pre-culture CD4+ samples were sequenced at deep resolution with a target of about 220,000 T cell genomes. Amplicons were sequenced on an Illumina HiSeq System, producing 87 bp reads covering the CDR3. The authors' analysis ran thus. Correction for PCR and sequencing errors was applied to reads, and CDR3 regions were defined through alignment to IMGT reference sequences. Synthetic template pools were used to estimate the numbers of templates and unique rearrangements. Clonality was calculated as 1 minus Pielou's evenness. The Daley-Smith estimator was used to estimate richness. Morisita's index served as the measure of repertoire overlap. Clones present in cultured samples but not detected in the pre-culture repertoire of the same donor were defined as low-abundance clones. TCRdb took this table from immuneACCESS and kept in-frame rearrangements with V and J called. Such tables lack part of the clones; where checked against another copy, unresolved V genes explain under half of the gap, and the rest is unexplained. V, J and clone size derive from that table, while D and trimming were established from the DNA sequence. The sample yields roughly 70,000 clones; around 80% were counted once. About 1.4% of the sample goes to the ten largest clones.

This clone was recorded only once. The antigen this receptor binds is unknown. Qualities for individual bases were not recorded, and no much larger clone is one base off. From a lookup of the germline V gene, CDR1 and CDR2 are SGHTA and FQGNSA. After removal of 5 bases from V and 4 bases from J, the junction retains 7 bases not matched to a gene. The CDR3 runs 15 amino acids, cysteine and phenylalanine included. The DNA shown is the 45-base CDR3, in frame from base 1. Untouched CD4+ T cells were isolated from Ficoll-separated PBMC by magnetic bead negative selection, reaching an average purity of around 98%. Untouched CD4+ T cells were isolated from Ficoll-separated PBMC with magnetic beads, reaching 95% to 98% purity with negligible CD8+ contamination. Donors were a few healthy blood donors whose buffy coats supplied peripheral blood mononuclear cells. CMV seronegative status was shared by all three donors. The DNeasy Blood & Tissue Kit was used for extraction of genomic DNA. For each subject, genomic DNA from sorted CD137+CD4+ cells and from pre-culture CD4+ baseline samples underwent TCRB sequencing.

This TCR was sampled from a man aged 55-75 years in good health and CMV-seronegative. Sequencing was performed on CD4+ T cells from PBMCs. The sequence is built from TRBV7-2 and TRBJ1-5, with 8 bases aligning to TRBD1. The CDR3 corresponds to CASSQDRGPNQPQHF. The sequenced DNA is TGTGCCAGCAGCCAAGACAGGGGTCCTAATCAGCCCCAGCATTTT.